Below, one T cell receptor (beta chain) is given with its context. What it binds is unknown. Sequencing was performed with immunoSEQ multiplex PCR; in TCRdb, only in-frame clones are kept and a portion is missing. There are approximately 110,000 clones in the sample; around 89% occur only once, and 2.5% lies in the top ten. The trim removed 5 bases at V and 13 bases at J, leaving 16 bases unmatched. The CDR3 length is 15 residues. Germline V gives CDR1 SGHNT, CDR2 YENEEA. The data were taken from a study of T cell responses to AZD1222 COVID-19 vaccine. Whole-study findings and limits: There were mostly white British donors and more females than males, and clonal diversity was possibly underestimated. Spike-wide coverage was observed for vaccine-associated CD4 TCRs, with dominant responses at 160-218 and 743-854.

The V and J genes are TRBV11-3 and TRBJ2-2; TRBD1 matches 7 bases. Sequenced here: peripheral blood, sampled on day 0 of AZD1222 vaccination. This TCR was sampled from an adult in good health. CDR3 in amino acids: CASSPTAGGQVGLFF. The CDR3 DNA reads as TGTGCCAGCAGCCCCACCGCAGGGGGTCAGGTCGGGCTGTTTTTT.